The 25 T cell receptor beta chains given below trace back to one sample, sequenced in a study of T cells in tuberculosis. Produced via immunoSEQ multiplex PCR; TCRdb's table is partial and in-frame only. The table has approximately 60,000 clones, about 86% seen once; the top ten hold around 13%. After thawing and overnight rest, PBMC were stained with GMM-loaded CD1B tetramer, viability dye and anti-CD3 for sorting. The lipid loaded on the CD1B tetramers was C32 glucose monomycolate from Rhodococcus equi. The sequenced sample consisted of CD1b-GMM tetramer-negative cells sorted from PBMCs. The receptors shown here come from an adult woman with latent tuberculosis.

The chain couples TRBV27 to TRBJ1-1; D not certain. The CDR3 totals 14 residues. The ends were cut back, 4 bases at V and 2 bases at J, with 11 bases in the middle. In germline, CDR1 is MNHEY, CDR2 SMNVEV (reference sequence). CDR3 region: CASSSRTQNTEAFF. The CDR3 nucleotides are TGTGCCAGCAGTTCCCGTACACAAAACACTGAAGCTTTCTTT.

This clone was detected a few times. V usage is TRBV6-5 and J usage is TRBJ2-7; 8 bases agree with TRBD2. Germline V gene data show CDR1 as MNHEY and CDR2 as SVGAGI. With V trimmed by 2 bases and J by 3 bases, 6 bases remained unmatched. The CDR3 is made up of 15 amino acids. CDR3 coding DNA: TGTGCCAGCAGTTACAATGCGGGACTAGTCTACGAGCAGTACTTC. This translates into CASSYNAGLVYEQYF.

The chain is built from TRBV21-1 and TRBJ2-5; TRBD2, the table's D call, was not compared with the DNA. TRBV21-1 is reported as a pseudogene. CDR3 length: 13 residues. CDR3 bases: TGTGCCAGCAGCACCCTTGGGGGGGAGACCCAGTACTTC. This codes for CASSTLGGETQYF.

This clone appeared a few times. The gene calls are TRBV5-5 and TRBJ1-2, with 7 bases aligning to TRBD1. Per the germline V gene, CDR1 is SGHKS and CDR2 is YYEKEE (reference sequence). After removal of 6 bases from V and 7 bases from J, the junction contained 9 bases not matched to a gene. The CDR3 runs to 13 residues. CDR3 residues: CASTHRDRSGYTF. CDR3 coding DNA: TGTGCCAGCACCCACCGGGACAGAAGTGGCTACACCTTC.

The chain links TRBV2 to TRBJ2-7; TRBD2 matches at 11 bases. CDR3 length equals 15 residues. After removal of 4 bases from V and 6 bases from J, the junction contained 8 bases not matched to a gene. CDR1 is SNHLY, CDR2 FYNNEI, per germline. Here the CDR3 DNA reads TGTGCCAGCAGTGCGCAGGGACTAGCGGTCTCCGAGCAGTACTTC. The encoded protein is CASSAQGLAVSEQYF.

The chain couples TRBV5-4 to TRBJ1-2; the D gene is possibly TRBD1 (5 bases). Between the trimmed V and J ends, which lost 1 base and 8 bases, there was a span of 21 bases. This CDR3 has 16 residues. Per germline, CDR1 SGHNT and CDR2 YYREEE (reference sequence). This CDR3 is CASSLWQGPISRGYTF. CDR3 bases: TGTGCCAGCAGCTTGTGGCAGGGCCCAATTTCGCGGGGCTACACCTTC.

The J gene is TRBJ1-2, the V gene TRBV2; 7 bases map to TRBD1. The CDR3 extends over 14 amino acids. V trimming: 4 bases; J trimming: 0 bases; junction bases outside the gene matches: 2. CDR1 and CDR2 (germline): SNHLY, FYNNEI. In DNA, the CDR3 is TGTGCCAGCAGTGCGGGACAGACTAACTATGGCTACACCTTC. Protein sequence: CASSAGQTNYGYTF.

Comments on this clone: This same CDR3 is encoded by further DNA sequences in the sample. The chain carries TRBV6-1 and TRBJ1-2, with 8 bases that match TRBD1. Germline assignment: CDR1 MNHNS and CDR2 SASEGT. Germline trimming cut 2 bases from V and 5 bases from J; bases unmatched to any gene: 7. This CDR3 is 15 amino acids long. CDR3 amino acids: CASSEQDRAGYGYTF. The CDR3 region has the DNA TGTGCCAGCAGTGAACAGGACAGGGCAGGTTATGGCTACACCTTC.

The J gene is TRBJ1-3, the V gene TRBV5-1; D is unresolved. There are 15 residues in the CDR3. Germline V CDR1 and CDR2: SGHRS, YFSETQ. V dropped 0 bases and J dropped 4 bases, with 11 bases sitting between them. For the CDR3, the DNA is TGCGCCAGCAGCTTGGACGGAGCTCCAGGAAACACCATATATTTT. Translated: CASSLDGAPGNTIYF.

This clone was observed a handful of times. The CDR3, as DNA: TGCGCCAGCAGCTTGTTGGGGGCCAGCTCACCCCTCCACTTT. Its protein product is CASSLLGASSPLHF. The chain couples TRBV5-1 to TRBJ1-6, with D possibly matching TRBD1 (6 bases). The CDR3 covers 14 residues. Trimming took 1 base from V and 10 from J, leaving 12 bases between them. The germline CDR1 and CDR2 sequences are SGHRS and YFSETQ.

This clone was detected only once. The chain combines TRBV6-1 with TRBJ1-2; TRBD1 aligns across 10 bases. Losses at the gene ends were 4 bases for V and 4 bases for J; bases not matched to a gene: 3. CDR1 MNHNS and CDR2 SASEGT come from the germline V gene. The CDR3 has 14 residues. In DNA form, the CDR3 reads TGTGCCAGCAGTGCCGGGACAGGGGTCTATGGCTACACCTTC. Translation: CASSAGTGVYGYTF.

The chain couples TRBV4-3 to TRBJ2-1; D uncertain. Germline V gene sequence: CDR1 LGHNA, CDR2 YSLEER. With 0 bases removed from V and 5 bases from J, the gap between germline ends came to 8 bases. The CDR3 is 14 residues long. CDR3 sequence (DNA): TGCGCCAGCAGCCAAGATCCATCCCACAATGAGCAGTTCTTC. This translates into CASSQDPSHNEQFF.

The sample holds one count of this clone. The V gene is TRBV19, the J gene TRBJ2-4, with 7 bases aligning to TRBD2. With V trimmed by 6 bases and J by 1 base, 9 bases remained unmatched. The CDR3 is made up of 16 amino acids. CDR1 and CDR2 (germline): LNHDA, SQIVND (reference sequence). CDR3 in DNA: TGTGCCAGTAGCTCCTCGGGAGGATGGGCCAAAAACATTCAGTACTTC. Translation gives CASSSSGGWAKNIQYF. Full variable domain (missing parts from reference TRBV19 and TRBJ2-4): DGGITQSPKYLFRKEGQNVTLSCEQNLNHDAMYWYRQDPGQGLRLIYYSQIVNDFQKGDIAEGYSVSREKKESFPLTVTSAQKNPTAFYLCASSSSGGWAKNIQYFGAGTRLSVL.

J is TRBJ2-6 and V is TRBV9; no firm D call. Trimming took 3 bases from V and 7 from J, leaving 8 bases between them. From germline, CDR1 is SGDLS and CDR2 YYNGEE. The CDR3 sequence is 13 residues long. The CDR3 DNA reads as TGTGCCAGCAGCGAAAGTAGTGCCAACGTCCTGACTTTC. This sequence encodes CASSESSANVLTF.

The J gene is TRBJ1-2, the V gene TRBV4-3; a possible D gene is TRBD1 (5 bases). Germline V gene lookup returns CDR1 LGHNA and CDR2 YSLEER. The V gene lost 0 bases and the J gene lost 0 bases, with 17 bases spanning the gap. The CDR3 extends over 18 amino acids. CDR3 sequence reads: CASSQDLVRGRANYGYTF. The CDR3 coding sequence is TGCGCCAGCAGCCAAGATCTCGTAAGGGGAAGAGCTAACTATGGCTACACCTTC.

The chain is built from TRBV2 and TRBJ2-3, with a tentative D call TRBD1 (6 bases). Germline assignment: CDR1 SNHLY and CDR2 FYNNEI. CDR3 length: 17 amino acids. Trimming shortened V by 6 bases and J by 0 bases, and 19 bases separated the two germline ends. CDR3 coding DNA: TGTGCCAGCAGGCGAGGACAGAGAAGGACGAGCACAGATACGCAGTATTTT. Amino acid sequence: CASRRGQRRTSTDTQYF.

This clone occurred a few times. The CDR3 DNA sequence: TGTGCCAGCAGCACGGGATCCCCACAAGAGACCCAGTACTTC. Encoded protein: CASSTGSPQETQYF. J is TRBJ2-5 and V is TRBV7-2; D is perhaps TRBD2 (5 bases). The CDR3 is made up of 14 amino acids. Germline lookup yields CDR1 SGHTA and CDR2 FQGNSA. V shed 5 bases and J shed 2 bases, with 12 bases lying between them.

This chain's CDR3 is CASSVDGGDTEAFF. Here the CDR3 DNA reads TGTGCCAGCAGCGTAGACGGCGGGGACACTGAAGCTTTCTTT. The chain couples TRBV9 to TRBJ1-1; D unresolved. The germline CDR1 and CDR2 sequences are SGDLS and YYNGEE. The germline V and J ends were trimmed by 0 bases and 3 bases, with 9 bases remaining between them. This CDR3 comprises 14 residues.

The chain carries TRBV10-1 and TRBJ2-5; possible D gene TRBD1, 5 bases. The CDR3 extends over 13 amino acids. Germline V gene lookup returns CDR1 WNHNN and CDR2 SYGVQD (reference sequence). Trimming took off 9 bases at V and 5 bases at J, with 16 bases between the two ends. In nucleotides, the CDR3 is TGCGCCAGAAGGACACTCCTAGGGGAGACCCAGTACTTC. The encoded protein is CARRTLLGETQYF.

The rearrangement uses TRBV30 and TRBJ1-1; D uncertain. Trimming took off 2 bases at V and 0 bases at J, with 10 bases between the two ends. CDR3 size: 14 residues. Germline V gene data show CDR1 as GTSNPN and CDR2 as SVGIG (reference sequence). The CDR3: CAWSQYRVNTEAFF. The CDR3 DNA follows: TGTGCCTGGAGTCAATACAGAGTGAACACTGAAGCTTTCTTT.

The sample holds a few counts of this clone. This rearrangement joins TRBV9 to TRBJ2-7; weak D call: TRBD2 (5 bases). The CDR3 sequence is 13 residues long. Germline CDR1 reads SGDLS; CDR2 reads YYNGEE. V dropped 4 bases and J dropped 2 bases, with 10 bases sitting between them. The CDR3 loop reads CASSPVGTYEQYF. The CDR3 DNA sequence: TGTGCCAGCAGCCCTGTCGGGACCTACGAGCAGTACTTC.

This chain joins TRBV19 and TRBJ1-2, with TRBD1 matching over 8 bases. With 6 bases clipped from V and 5 bases from J, the junction kept 8 bases outside the gene matches. The CDR3 has 14 residues. Germline lookup yields CDR1 LNHDA and CDR2 SQIVND (reference sequence). CDR3 region: CASSYDRGGYGYTF. CDR3 bases: TGTGCCAGTAGCTACGACAGGGGAGGGTATGGCTACACCTTC.

This chain joins TRBV13 and TRBJ2-1; weak D call: TRBD1 (5 bases). Trimming removed 5 bases from V and 11 bases from J, with 10 bases in between. Germline V gene lookup returns CDR1 PRHDT and CDR2 FYEKMQ (reference sequence). The CDR3 extends over 11 amino acids. The CDR3 DNA reads as TGTGCCAGCAGCCTCACAGGCAAGCAGTTCTTC. Translated, it gives CASSLTGKQFF.

Here the CDR3 reads CASSLSEARETQYF. For the CDR3, the DNA is TGTGCCAGCAGTTTATCGGAGGCGCGGGAGACCCAGTACTTC. The rearrangement uses TRBV27 and TRBJ2-5; D possibly corresponds to TRBD2 (5 bases). V lost 0 bases and J lost 5, with 10 bases in between. CDR1 is MNHEY, CDR2 SMNVEV, per germline (reference sequence). This CDR3 contains 14 residues.

This clone appeared a few times. The chain couples TRBV18 to TRBJ1-4; perhaps TRBD1 as D (5 bases). The germline V and J ends were trimmed by 3 bases and 5 bases, with 7 bases remaining between them. Looked up from germline, CDR1 is KGHSH and CDR2 is LQKENI. The CDR3 length is 13 residues. The CDR3 nucleotides are TGTGCCAGCTCACCGGGGCAGAATGAAAAACTGTTTTTT. Translation gives CASSPGQNEKLFF.